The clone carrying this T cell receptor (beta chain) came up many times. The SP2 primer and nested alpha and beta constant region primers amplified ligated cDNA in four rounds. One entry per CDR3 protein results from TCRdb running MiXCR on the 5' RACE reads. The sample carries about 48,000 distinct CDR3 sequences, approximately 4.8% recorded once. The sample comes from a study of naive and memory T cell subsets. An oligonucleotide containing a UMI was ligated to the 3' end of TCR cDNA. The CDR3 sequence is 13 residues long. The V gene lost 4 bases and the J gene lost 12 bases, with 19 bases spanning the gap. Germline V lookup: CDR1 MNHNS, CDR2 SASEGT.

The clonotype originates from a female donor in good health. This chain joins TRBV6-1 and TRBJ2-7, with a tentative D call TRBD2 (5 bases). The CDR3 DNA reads TGTGCCAGCAGTGGAAATCGGGATTCGATACCGTACTTC. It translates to CASSGNRDSIPYF.